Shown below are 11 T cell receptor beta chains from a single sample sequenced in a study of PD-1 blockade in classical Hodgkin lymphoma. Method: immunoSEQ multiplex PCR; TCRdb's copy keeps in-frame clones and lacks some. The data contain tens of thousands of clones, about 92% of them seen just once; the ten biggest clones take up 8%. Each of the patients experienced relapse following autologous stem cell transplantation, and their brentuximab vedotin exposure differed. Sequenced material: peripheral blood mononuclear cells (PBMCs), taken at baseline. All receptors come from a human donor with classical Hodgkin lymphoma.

The CDR3 region has the DNA TGTGCCAGCGGCCGACCTCAGGGACGGGAGACCCAGTACTTC. It specifies CASGRPQGRETQYF. The genes are TRBV27 and TRBJ2-5; tentatively, D is TRBD1 or TRBD2 (5 bases each). This CDR3 contains 14 residues. Germline values: CDR1 MNHEY, CDR2 SMNVEV (reference sequence). Trimming removed 8 bases from V and 5 bases from J, with 18 bases in between.

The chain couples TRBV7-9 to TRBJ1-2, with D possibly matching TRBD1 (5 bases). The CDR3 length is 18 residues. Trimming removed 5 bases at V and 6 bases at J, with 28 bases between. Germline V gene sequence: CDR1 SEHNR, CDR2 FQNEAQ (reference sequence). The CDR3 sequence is CASSQLIQMQGHRDGYTF. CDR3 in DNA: TGTGCCAGCAGCCAACTAATCCAGATGCAGGGCCACCGGGATGGCTACACCTTC.

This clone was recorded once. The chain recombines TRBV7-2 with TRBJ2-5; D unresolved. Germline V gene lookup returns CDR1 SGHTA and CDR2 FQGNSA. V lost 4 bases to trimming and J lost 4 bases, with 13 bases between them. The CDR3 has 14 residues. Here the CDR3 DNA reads TGTGCCAGCAGCTCGTGGGGTTCTGGAGAGACCCAGTACTTC. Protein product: CASSSWGSGETQYF.

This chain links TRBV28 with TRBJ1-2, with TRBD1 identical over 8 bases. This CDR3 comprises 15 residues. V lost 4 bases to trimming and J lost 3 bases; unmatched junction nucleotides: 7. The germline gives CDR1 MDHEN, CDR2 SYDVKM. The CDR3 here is CASSSSRGLDYGYTF. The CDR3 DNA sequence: TGTGCCAGCAGTTCTTCCAGGGGGCTTGACTATGGCTACACCTTC.

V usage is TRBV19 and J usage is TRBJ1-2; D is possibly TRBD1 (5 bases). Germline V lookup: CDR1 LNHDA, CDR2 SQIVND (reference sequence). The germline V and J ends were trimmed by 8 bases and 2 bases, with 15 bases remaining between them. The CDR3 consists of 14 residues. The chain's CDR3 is CASLGAGSNYGYTF. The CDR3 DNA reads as TGTGCCAGTCTCGGAGCAGGGTCCAACTATGGCTACACCTTC.

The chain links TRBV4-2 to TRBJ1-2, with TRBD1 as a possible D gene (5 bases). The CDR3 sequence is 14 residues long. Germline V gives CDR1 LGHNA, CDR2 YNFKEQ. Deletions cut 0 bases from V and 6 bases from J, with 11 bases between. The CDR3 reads CASSQDRAGNGYTF. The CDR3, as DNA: TGTGCCAGCAGCCAAGATAGGGCAGGGAATGGCTACACCTTC.

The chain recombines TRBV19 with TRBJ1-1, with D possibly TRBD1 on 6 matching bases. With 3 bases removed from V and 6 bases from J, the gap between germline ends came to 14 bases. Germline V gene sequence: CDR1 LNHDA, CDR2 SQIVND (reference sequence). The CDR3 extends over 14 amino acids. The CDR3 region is CASSIQGRRAEAFF. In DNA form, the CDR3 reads TGTGCCAGTAGTATTCAGGGGCGCAGGGCTGAAGCTTTCTTT.

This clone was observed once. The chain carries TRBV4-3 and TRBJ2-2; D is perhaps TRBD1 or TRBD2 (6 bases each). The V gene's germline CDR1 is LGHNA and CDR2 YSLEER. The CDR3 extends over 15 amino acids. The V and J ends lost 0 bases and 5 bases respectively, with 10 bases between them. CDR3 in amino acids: CASSQERGGTGELFF. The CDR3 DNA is TGCGCCAGCAGCCAAGAGAGAGGGGGGACCGGGGAGCTGTTTTTT.

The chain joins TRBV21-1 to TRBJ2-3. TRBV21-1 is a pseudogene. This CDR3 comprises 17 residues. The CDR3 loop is CASSPFSRQRSTDTQYF. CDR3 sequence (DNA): TGTGCCAGCAGCCCTTTCTCCCGGCAACGCTCCACAGATACGCAGTATTTT.

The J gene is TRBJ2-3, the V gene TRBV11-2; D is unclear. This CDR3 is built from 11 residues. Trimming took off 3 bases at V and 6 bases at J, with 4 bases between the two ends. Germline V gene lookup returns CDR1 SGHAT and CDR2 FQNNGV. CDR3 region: CASSFTDTQYF. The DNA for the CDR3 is TGTGCCAGCAGCTTTACTGATACGCAGTATTTT.

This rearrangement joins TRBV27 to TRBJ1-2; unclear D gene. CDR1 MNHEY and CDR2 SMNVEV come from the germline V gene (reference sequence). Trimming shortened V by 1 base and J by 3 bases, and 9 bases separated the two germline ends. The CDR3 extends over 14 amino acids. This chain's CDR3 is CASSLYGEDYGYTF. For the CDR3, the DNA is TGTGCCAGCAGTTTATACGGTGAGGACTATGGCTACACCTTC.